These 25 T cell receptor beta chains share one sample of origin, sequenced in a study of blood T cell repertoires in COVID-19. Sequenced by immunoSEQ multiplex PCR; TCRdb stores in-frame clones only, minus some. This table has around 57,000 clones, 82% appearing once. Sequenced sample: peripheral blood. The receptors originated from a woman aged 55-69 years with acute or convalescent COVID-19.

In DNA, the CDR3 is TGTGCCAGCTCTTCTGAGTCTTACGAGCAGTACTTC. It codes for CASSSESYEQYF. The V gene is TRBV18, the J gene TRBJ2-7; D remains unclear. Trimming shortened V by 6 bases and J by 4 bases, and 10 bases separated the two germline ends. This CDR3 has 12 residues. Germline V lookup: CDR1 KGHSH, CDR2 LQKENI.

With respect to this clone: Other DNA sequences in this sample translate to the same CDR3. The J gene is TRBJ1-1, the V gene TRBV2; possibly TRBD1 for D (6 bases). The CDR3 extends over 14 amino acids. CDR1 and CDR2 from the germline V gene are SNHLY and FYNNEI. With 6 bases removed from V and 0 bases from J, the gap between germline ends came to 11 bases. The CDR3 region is CASRRDTLNTEAFF. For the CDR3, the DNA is TGTGCCAGCAGGAGGGACACTTTGAACACTGAAGCTTTCTTT.

The CDR3 region is CASSSGVGYTF. The CDR3 region has the DNA TGCGCCAGCAGCTCAGGGGTTGGCTACACCTTC. V and J are TRBV5-1 and TRBJ1-2, with D perhaps TRBD1 (6 bases). The germline V gene encodes CDR1 SGHRS and CDR2 YFSETQ. Trimming removed 3 bases from V and 7 bases from J, with 7 bases in between. This CDR3 has 11 residues.

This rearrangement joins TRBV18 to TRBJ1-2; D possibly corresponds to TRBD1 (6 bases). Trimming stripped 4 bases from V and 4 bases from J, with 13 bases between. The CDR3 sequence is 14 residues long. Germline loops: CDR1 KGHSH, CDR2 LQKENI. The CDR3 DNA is TGTGCCAGCTCACTTGAGACAGGACGCTATGGCTACACCTTC. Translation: CASSLETGRYGYTF. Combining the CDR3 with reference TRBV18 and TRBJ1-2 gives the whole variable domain NAGVMQNPRHLVRRRGQEARLRCSPMKGHSHVYWYRQLPEEGLKFMVYLQKENIIDESGMPKERFSAEFPKEGPSILRIQQVVRGDSAAYFCASSLETGRYGYTFGSGTRLTVV.

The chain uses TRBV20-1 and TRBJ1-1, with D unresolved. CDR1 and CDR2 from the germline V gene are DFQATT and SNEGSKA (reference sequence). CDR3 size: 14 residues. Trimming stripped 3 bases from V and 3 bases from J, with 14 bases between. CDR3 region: CSASLRIQDTEAFF. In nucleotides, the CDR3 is TGCAGTGCTAGTCTCCGAATTCAGGACACTGAAGCTTTCTTT.

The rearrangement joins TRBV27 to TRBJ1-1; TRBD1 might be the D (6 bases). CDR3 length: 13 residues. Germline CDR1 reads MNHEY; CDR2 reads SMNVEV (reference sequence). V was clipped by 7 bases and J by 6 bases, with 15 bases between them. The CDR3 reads CASKHRDGAEAFF. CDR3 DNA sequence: TGTGCCAGCAAACACAGGGATGGCGCTGAAGCTTTCTTT.

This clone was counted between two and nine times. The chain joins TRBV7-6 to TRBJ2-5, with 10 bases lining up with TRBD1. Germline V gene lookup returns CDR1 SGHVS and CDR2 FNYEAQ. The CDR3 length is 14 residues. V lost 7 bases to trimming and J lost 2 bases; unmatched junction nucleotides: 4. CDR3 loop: CASKGTGVQETQYF. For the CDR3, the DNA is TGTGCCAGCAAGGGGACAGGGGTTCAAGAGACCCAGTACTTC.

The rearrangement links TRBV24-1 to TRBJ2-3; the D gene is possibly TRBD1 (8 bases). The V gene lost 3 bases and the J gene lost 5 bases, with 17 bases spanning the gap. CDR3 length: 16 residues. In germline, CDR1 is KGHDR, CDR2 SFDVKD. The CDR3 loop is CATSDPGQGGGDTQYF. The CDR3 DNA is TGTGCCACCAGTGATCCCGGACAGGGCGGGGGAGATACGCAGTATTTT.

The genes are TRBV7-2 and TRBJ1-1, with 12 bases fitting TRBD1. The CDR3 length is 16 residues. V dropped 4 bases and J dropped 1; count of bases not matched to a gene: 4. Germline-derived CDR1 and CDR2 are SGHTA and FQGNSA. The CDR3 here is CASSWGQGAWNTEAFF. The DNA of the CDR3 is TGTGCCAGCAGCTGGGGACAGGGGGCTTGGAACACTGAAGCTTTCTTT.

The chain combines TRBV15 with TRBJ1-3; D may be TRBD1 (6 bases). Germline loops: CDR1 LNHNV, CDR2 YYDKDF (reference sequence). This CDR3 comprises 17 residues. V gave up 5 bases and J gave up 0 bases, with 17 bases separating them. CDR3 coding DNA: TGTGCCACCAGCGTCGTACCTACAGGGAGCTCTGGAAACACCATATATTTT. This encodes CATSVVPTGSSGNTIYF.

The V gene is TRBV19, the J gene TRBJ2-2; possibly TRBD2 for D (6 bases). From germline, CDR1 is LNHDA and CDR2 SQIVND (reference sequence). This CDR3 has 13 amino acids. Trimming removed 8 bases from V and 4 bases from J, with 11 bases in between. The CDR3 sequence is CASRGRRTGELFF. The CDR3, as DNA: TGTGCCAGTCGGGGGAGGCGCACCGGGGAGCTGTTTTTT.

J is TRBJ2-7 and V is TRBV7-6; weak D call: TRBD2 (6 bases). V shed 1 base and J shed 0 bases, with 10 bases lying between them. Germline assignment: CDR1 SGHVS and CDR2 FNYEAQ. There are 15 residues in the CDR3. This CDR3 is CASSLDGGNSYEQYF. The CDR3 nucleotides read TGTGCCAGCAGCTTAGATGGGGGGAACTCCTACGAGCAGTACTTC.

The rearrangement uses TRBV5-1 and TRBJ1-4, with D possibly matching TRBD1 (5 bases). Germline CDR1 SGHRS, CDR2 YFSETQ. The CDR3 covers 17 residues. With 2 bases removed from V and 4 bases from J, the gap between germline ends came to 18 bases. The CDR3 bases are TGCGCCAGCAGCTTAGGGCTAGGGGCGCGGGATAATGAAAAACTGTTTTTT. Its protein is CASSLGLGARDNEKLFF.

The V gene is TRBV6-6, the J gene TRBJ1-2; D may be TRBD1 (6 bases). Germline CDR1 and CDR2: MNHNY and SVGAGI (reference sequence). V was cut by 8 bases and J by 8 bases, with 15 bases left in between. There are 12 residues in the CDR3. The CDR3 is CASGGDMQGYTF. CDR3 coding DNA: TGTGCCAGCGGGGGGGACATGCAGGGCTACACCTTC.

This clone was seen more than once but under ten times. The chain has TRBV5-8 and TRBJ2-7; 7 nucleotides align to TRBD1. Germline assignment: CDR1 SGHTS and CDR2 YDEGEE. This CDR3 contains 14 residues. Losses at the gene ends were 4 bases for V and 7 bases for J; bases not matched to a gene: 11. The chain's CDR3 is CASSHRGGSREQYF. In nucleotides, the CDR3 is TGTGCCAGCAGCCACCGAGGGGGCTCTAGAGAGCAGTACTTC.

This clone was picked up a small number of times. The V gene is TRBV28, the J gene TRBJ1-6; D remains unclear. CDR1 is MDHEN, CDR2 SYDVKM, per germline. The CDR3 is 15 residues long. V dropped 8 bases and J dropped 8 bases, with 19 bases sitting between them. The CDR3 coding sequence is TGTGCCAGCGTTGTAGCGGGTTCTTCGCATTCACCCCTCCACTTT. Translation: CASVVAGSSHSPLHF.

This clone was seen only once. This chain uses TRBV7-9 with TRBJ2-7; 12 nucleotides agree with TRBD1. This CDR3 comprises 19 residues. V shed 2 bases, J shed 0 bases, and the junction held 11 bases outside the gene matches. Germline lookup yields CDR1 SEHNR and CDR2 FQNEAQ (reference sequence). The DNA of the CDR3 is TGTGCCAGCAGCTTAAGTCGGGACAGGGGGCCCGCAGACTCCTACGAGCAGTACTTC. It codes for CASSLSRDRGPADSYEQYF.

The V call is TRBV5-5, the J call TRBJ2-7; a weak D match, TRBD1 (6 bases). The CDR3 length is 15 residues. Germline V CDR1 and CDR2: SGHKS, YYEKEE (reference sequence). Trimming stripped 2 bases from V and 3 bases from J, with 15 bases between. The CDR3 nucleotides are TGTGCCAGCAGCTTAGATAGGGGGAGCGGCTACGAGCAGTACTTC. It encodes CASSLDRGSGYEQYF.

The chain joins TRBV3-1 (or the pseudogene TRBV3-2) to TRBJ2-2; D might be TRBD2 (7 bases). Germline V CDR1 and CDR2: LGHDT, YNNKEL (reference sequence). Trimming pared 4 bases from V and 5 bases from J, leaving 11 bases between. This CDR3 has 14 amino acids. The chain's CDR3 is CASSREGETGELFF. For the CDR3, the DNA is TGTGCCAGCAGCCGGGAGGGGGAAACCGGGGAGCTGTTTTTT.

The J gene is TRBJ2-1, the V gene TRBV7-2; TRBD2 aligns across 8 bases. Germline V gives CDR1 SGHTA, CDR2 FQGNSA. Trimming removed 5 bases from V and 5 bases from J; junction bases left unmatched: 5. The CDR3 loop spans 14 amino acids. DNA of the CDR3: TGTGCCAGCAGCCTCGGGGGGGCCGACAATGAGCAGTTCTTC. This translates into CASSLGGADNEQFF. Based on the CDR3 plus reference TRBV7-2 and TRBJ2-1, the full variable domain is GAGVSQSPSNKVTEKGKDVELRCDPISGHTALYWYRQSLGQGLEFLIYFQGNSAPDKSGLPSDRFSAERTGGSVSTLTIQRTQQEDSAVYLCASSLGGADNEQFFGPGTRLTVL.

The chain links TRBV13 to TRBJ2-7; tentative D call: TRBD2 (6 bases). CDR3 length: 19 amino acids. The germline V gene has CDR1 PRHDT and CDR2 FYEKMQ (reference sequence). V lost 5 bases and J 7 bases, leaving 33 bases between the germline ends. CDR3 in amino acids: CASSKLFIPGLPFKYEQYF. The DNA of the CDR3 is TGTGCCAGCAGCAAACTCTTCATTCCGGGACTCCCTTTTAAGTATGAGCAGTACTTC.

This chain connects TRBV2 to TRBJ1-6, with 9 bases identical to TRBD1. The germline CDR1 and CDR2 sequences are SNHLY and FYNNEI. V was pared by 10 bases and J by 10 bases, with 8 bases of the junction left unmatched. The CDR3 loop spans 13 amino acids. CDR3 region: CANRQGGDSPLHF. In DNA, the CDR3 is TGTGCCAACCGACAGGGGGGAGACTCACCCCTCCACTTT.

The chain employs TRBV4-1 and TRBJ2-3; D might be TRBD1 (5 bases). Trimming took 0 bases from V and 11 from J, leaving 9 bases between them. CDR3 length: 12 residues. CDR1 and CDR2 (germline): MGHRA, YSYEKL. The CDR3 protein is CASSQETDEQYF. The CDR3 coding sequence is TGCGCCAGCAGCCAAGAGACAGACGAGCAGTATTTT.

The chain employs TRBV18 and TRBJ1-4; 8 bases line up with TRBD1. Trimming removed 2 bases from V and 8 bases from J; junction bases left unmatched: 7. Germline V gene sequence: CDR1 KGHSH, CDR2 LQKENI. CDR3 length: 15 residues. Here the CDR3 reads CASSPGQGRGEKLFF. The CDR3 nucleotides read TGTGCCAGCTCACCAGGACAGGGTCGAGGAGAAAAACTGTTTTTT.

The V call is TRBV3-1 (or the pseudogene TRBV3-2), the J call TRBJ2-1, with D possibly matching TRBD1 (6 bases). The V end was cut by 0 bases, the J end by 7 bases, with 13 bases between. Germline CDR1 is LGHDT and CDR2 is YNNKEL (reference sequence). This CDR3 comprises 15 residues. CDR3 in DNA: TGTGCCAGCAGCCAAGATTGGGGACAAGGGAATGAGCAGTTCTTC. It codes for CASSQDWGQGNEQFF.